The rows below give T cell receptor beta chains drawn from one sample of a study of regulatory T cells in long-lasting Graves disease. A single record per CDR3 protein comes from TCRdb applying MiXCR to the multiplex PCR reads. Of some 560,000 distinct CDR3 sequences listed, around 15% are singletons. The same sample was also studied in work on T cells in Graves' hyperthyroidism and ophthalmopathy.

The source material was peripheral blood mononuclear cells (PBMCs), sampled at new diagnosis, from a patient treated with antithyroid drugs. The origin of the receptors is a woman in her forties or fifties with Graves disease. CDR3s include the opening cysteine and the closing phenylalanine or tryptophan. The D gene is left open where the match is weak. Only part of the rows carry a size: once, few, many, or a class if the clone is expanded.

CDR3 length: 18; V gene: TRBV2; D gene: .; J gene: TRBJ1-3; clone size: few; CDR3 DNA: TGTGCCAGCAGTGAAGCAGTGAGGAGGGGACCCTCTGGAAACACCATATATTTT; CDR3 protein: CASSEAVRRGPSGNTIYF
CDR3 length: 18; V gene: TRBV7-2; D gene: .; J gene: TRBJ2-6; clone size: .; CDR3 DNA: TGTGCCAGCAGCTTAAGTCCCCCCAGGGGCTCTGGGGCCAACGTCCTGACTTTC; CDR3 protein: CASSLSPPRGSGANVLTF
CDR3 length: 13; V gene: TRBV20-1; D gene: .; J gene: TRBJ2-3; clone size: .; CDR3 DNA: TGCAGTGCTGAGTCAGGACACACAGATACGCAGTATTTT; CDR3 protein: CSAESGHTDTQYF
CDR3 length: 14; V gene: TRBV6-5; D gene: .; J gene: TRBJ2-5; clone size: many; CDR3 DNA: TGTGCCAGCAGTTACTCGCGCCACGAGGGGGCCCAGTACTTC; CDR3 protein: CASSYSRHEGAQYF
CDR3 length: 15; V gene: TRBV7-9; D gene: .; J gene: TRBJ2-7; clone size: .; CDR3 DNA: TGTGCCAGCAGCTTAGCGGCAGGGGACGGCTACGAGCAGTACTTC; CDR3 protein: CASSLAAGDGYEQYF
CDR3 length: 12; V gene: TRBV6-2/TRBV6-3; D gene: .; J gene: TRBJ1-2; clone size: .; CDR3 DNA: TGTGCCAGCACCAACAGGGATCATGGCTACACCTTC; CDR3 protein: CASTNRDHGYTF
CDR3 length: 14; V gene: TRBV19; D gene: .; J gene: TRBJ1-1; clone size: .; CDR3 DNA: TGTGCCAGTACCGTGGGAGGGGAGAACACTGAAGCTTTCTTT; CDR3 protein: CASTVGGENTEAFF
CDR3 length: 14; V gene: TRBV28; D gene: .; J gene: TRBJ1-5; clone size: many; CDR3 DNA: TGTGCCAGTGGAGGGGAGCTTAGCAATCAGCCCCAGCATTTT; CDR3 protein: CASGGELSNQPQHF
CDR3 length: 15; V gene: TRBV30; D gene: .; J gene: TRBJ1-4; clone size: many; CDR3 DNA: TGTGCCTGGAGTGTACCGTGGAGAACTAATGAAAAACTGTTTTTT; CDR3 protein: CAWSVPWRTNEKLFF
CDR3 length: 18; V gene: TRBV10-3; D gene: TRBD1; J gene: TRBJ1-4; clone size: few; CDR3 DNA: TGTGCCATCAGTGAACTACTTGCCTTGACAGGGGCTAATGAAAAACTGTTTTTT; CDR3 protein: CAISELLALTGANEKLFF
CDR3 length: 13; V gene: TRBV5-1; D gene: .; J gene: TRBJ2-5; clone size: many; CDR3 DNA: TGTGCCAGCAGTCTTGGAAATCAAGAGACCCAGTACTTC; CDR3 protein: CASSLGNQETQYF
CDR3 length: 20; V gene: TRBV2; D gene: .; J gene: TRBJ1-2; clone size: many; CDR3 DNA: TGTGCCAGCAGTGAAGCGCTTCGTCTGAACAGGGCCATTAAACCCTATGGCTACACCTTC; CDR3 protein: CASSEALRLNRAIKPYGYTF
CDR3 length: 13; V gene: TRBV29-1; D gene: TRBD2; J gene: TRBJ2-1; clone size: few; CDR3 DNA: TGCAGCGTAGGGACTACCTCCTACAATGAGCAGTTCTTC; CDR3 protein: CSVGTTSYNEQFF
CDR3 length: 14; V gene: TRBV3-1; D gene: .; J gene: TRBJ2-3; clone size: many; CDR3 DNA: TGTGCCAGCAGTGCCCAATCACGGACAGATACGCAGTATTTT; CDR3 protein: CASSAQSRTDTQYF
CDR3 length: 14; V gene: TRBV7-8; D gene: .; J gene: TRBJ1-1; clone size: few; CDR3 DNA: TGTGCCAGCAGCTTACAGTTAATGAACACTGAAGCTTTCTTT; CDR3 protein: CASSLQLMNTEAFF
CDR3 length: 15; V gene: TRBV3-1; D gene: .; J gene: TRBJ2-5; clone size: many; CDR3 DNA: TGTGCCAGCAGCCAAGATCTTAAGGGGCTTGAGACCCAGTACTTC; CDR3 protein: CASSQDLKGLETQYF
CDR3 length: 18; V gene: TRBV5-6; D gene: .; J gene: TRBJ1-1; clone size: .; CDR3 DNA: TGTGCCAGCAGCTTGTGGTCAGGGAATGTCCTCACTGGTACTGAAGCTTTCTTT; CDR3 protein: CASSLWSGNVLTGTEAFF
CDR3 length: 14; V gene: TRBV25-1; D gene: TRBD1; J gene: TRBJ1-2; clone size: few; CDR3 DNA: TGTGCCAGCAGTCGAACAGGGACAGGGAAAGGCTACACCTTC; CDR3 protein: CASSRTGTGKGYTF
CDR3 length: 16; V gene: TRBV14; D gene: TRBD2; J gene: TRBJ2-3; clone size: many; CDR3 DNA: TGTGCCAGCAGCCATACTAGCGGGGGGACGCAAGATACGCAGTATTTT; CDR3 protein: CASSHTSGGTQDTQYF
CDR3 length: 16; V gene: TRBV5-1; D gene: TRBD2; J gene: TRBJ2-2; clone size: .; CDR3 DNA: TGCGCCAGCAGCTTGGTGCCCGCGGGGGTTTCCGGGGAGCTGTTTTTT; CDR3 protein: CASSLVPAGVSGELFF
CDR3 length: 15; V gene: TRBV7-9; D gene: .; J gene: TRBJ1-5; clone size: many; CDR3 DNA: TGTGCCAGCAGCTCAACCGGGACTAGCAATCAGCCCCAGCATTTT; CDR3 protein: CASSSTGTSNQPQHF
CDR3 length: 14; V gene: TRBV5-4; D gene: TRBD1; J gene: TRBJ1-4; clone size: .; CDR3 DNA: TGTGCCAGCAGTCGGGGACAGGTCGACGAAAAACTGTTTTTT; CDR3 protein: CASSRGQVDEKLFF
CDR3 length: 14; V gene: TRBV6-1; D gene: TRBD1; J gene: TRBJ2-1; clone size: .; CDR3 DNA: TGTGCCAGCAGGGGGACAGACTCCTACAATGAGCAGTTCTTC; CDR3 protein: CASRGTDSYNEQFF
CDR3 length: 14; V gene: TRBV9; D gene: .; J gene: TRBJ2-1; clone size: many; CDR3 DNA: TGTGCCAGCAGCGTAGACGGGTCGGGCAATGAGCAGTTCTTC; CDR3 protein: CASSVDGSGNEQFF
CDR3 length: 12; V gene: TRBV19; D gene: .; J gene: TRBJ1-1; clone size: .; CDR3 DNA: TGTGCCAGTAGTAACAGGGTAACTGAAGCTTTCTTT; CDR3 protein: CASSNRVTEAFF
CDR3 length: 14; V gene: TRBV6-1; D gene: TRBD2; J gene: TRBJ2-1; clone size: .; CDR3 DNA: TGTGCCAGCATGAGGGGAGGGCTTGTCAATGAGCAGTTCTTC; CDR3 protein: CASMRGGLVNEQFF
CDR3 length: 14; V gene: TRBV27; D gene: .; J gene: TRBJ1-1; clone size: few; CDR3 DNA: TGTGCCAGCAGTTTAACCCCCAGGGACACTGAAGCTTTCTTT; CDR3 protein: CASSLTPRDTEAFF
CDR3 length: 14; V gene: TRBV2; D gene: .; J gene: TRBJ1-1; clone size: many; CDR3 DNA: TGTGCCAGCAGACAAACATACATGAACACTGAAGCTTTCTTT; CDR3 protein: CASRQTYMNTEAFF
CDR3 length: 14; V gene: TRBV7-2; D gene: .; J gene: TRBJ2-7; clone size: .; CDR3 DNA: TGTGCCAGCAGCTCAGACAGGCTAGACTACGAGCAGTACTTC; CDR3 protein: CASSSDRLDYEQYF
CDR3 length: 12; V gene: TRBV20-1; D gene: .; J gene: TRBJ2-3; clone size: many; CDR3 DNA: TGCAGTGCTGAGCGGAACACAGATACGCAGTATTTT; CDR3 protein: CSAERNTDTQYF
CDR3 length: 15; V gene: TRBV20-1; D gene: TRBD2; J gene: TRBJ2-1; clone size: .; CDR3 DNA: TGCAGTGCTAGGGGACTAGCGGGAAGGTACAATGAGCAGTTCTTC; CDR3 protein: CSARGLAGRYNEQFF
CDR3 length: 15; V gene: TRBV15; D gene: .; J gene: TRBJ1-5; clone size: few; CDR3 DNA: TGTGCCACCAGCAGAGATCTGGGGGTGGAGCAGCCCCAGCATTTT; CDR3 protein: CATSRDLGVEQPQHF
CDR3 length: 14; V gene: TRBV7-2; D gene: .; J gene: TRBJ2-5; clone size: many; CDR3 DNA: TGTGCCAGCAAGGCCGGGGGCGGACAAGAGACCCAGTACTTC; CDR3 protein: CASKAGGGQETQYF
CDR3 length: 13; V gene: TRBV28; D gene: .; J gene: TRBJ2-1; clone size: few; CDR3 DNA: TGTGCCATCCCGGGCAGGGATAGAAATGAGCAGTTCTTC; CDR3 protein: CAIPGRDRNEQFF
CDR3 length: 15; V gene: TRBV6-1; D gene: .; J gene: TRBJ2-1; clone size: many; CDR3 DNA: TGTGCCAGCAGTGCCGGACCCTCCTCCTACAATGAGCAGTTCTTC; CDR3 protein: CASSAGPSSYNEQFF
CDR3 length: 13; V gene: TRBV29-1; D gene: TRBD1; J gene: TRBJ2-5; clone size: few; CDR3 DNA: TGCAGCGACCACGGGGCAGGGGGAGAGACCCAGTACTTC; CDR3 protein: CSDHGAGGETQYF
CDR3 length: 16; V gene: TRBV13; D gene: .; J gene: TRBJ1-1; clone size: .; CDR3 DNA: TGTGCCAGCAGCTTAAAAGGGCAGCTTGGGAACACTGAAGCTTTCTTT; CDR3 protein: CASSLKGQLGNTEAFF
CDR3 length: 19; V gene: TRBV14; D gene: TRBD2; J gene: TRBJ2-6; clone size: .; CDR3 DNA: TGTGCCAGCAGCCTTAAGATGGGACTAGCGGGGTCTGGGGCCAACGTCCTGACTTTC; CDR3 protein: CASSLKMGLAGSGANVLTF
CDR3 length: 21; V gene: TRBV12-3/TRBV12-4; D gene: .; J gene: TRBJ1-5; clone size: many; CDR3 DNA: TGTGCCAGCAGTTTATCCTATTCTTGGGACACGGATTTTCGGGGCAATCAGCCCCAGCATTTT; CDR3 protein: CASSLSYSWDTDFRGNQPQHF
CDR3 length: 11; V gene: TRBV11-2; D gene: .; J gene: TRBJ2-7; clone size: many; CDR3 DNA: TGTGCCTGTTCGGGAGCCTACGAGCAGTACTTC; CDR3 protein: CACSGAYEQYF